These T cell receptor beta chains were read from a single sample in a study of T-cell reconstitution after alpha-beta-depleted transplantation in children. TCRdb fed the PCR reads into MiXCR, producing one record per CDR3 protein. The data contain around 78,000 distinct CDR3 sequences, around 6.6% of them singletons. The sequences come from PBMCs from the stem cell graft donor, collected from the stem cell graft. These receptors all stem from a human donor who donated a stem cell graft to a child with acute lymphoblastic leukemia. Each CDR3 is given with its conserved first and last residue. The order of the fields is V gene, D gene, clone size, J gene, CDR3 DNA, CDR3 protein. The D gene is left open where the match is weak. Rows give clone size only sometimes, using once, few, many, or a class for an expanded clone.

TRBV29-1	.	few	TRBJ2-6	TGCAGCGCCAGACGGTCGAACTCCGACGTCCTGACTTTC	CSARRSNSDVLTF
TRBV7-8	.	many	TRBJ1-4	TGTGCCAGCAGCTTAGAGACGTTGATTTGGGTAGATGAAAAACTGTTTTTT	CASSLETLIWVDEKLFF
TRBV10-3	.	many	TRBJ2-7	TGTGCCATCAGTGTGCGGGACAGCTCCTACGAGCAGTACTTC	CAISVRDSSYEQYF
TRBV29-1	.	many	TRBJ2-1	TGCAGCGTTGGGAAGACAGACTCCTACAATGAGCAGTTCTTC	CSVGKTDSYNEQFF
TRBV7-6	.	few	TRBJ2-5	TGTGCCAGCAGCGACAGTGGGGAGACCCATTACTTC	CASSDSGETHYF
TRBV9	TRBD1	few	TRBJ1-1	TGTGCCAGCAGCCCCTTCACCCGGGACAGCGAAGCTTTCTTT	CASSPFTRDSEAFF
TRBV5-4	.	few	TRBJ2-7	TGTGCCAGCAGCTCGGAAGCGGTTCCCTACGAGCAGTACTTC	CASSSEAVPYEQYF
TRBV7-9	TRBD2	many	TRBJ2-7	TGTGCCAGCAGCTGGGACTATTACGAGCAGTACTTC	CASSWDYYEQYF
TRBV7-9	.	many	TRBJ1-4	TGTGCCAGCAGCGACCCAGGGGTAACTAATGAAAAACTGTTTTTT	CASSDPGVTNEKLFF
TRBV2	TRBD1	.	TRBJ2-2	TGTGCCAGCAGTGATCATCAGGGGGCTGGCGGGGAGCTGTTTTTT	CASSDHQGAGGELFF
TRBV29-1	.	many	TRBJ1-1	TGCAGCGTTCTCGGCCTCCCGGCCCGGGCTTTCTTT	CSVLGLPARAFF
TRBV12-3/TRBV12-4	.	few	TRBJ1-5	TGTGCCAGCAGTTTAGGGAACAACAATCAGCCCCAGCATTTT	CASSLGNNNQPQHF
TRBV7-8	.	few	TRBJ2-5	TGTGCCAGCAGCTTAGATGTAGACCAAGAGACCCAGTACTTC	CASSLDVDQETQYF
TRBV9	TRBD1	many	TRBJ1-6	TGTGCCAGCAGCGTAGGGCAGGGGGCAGAGAATTCACCCCTCCACTTT	CASSVGQGAENSPLHF
TRBV20-1	.	many	TRBJ1-1	TGCAGTGCTAAAAGACAGACCATGAACACTGAAGCTTTCTTT	CSAKRQTMNTEAFF
TRBV7-2	.	.	TRBJ1-4	TGTGCCAGCAGCTTACACAGAAATAATGAAAAACTGTTTTTT	CASSLHRNNEKLFF
TRBV13	.	.	TRBJ1-1	TGTGCCAGCAGCTTATCACAGGGAGGCACTGAAGCTTTCTTT	CASSLSQGGTEAFF
TRBV16	.	many	TRBJ1-5	TGTGCCAGCAGCCAATCGCTGGGGAAGCCCCAGCATTTT	CASSQSLGKPQHF
TRBV20-1	.	few	TRBJ1-4	TGCAGTGCTAGAGACAGGTTGGGGGAAAAACTGTTTTTT	CSARDRLGEKLFF
TRBV7-2	.	.	TRBJ2-7	TGTGCCAGCAGCTTAGACAGGGCAAGCTACGAGCAGTACTTC	CASSLDRASYEQYF
TRBV4-1	TRBD2	many	TRBJ2-7	TGCGCCAGCAGCCCCGAAAGCGGGGAAGCCTACGAGCAGTACTTC	CASSPESGEAYEQYF
TRBV7-6	.	.	TRBJ2-2	TGTGCCACCGGTCCTTACACCGGGGAGCTGTTTTTT	CATGPYTGELFF
TRBV12-3/TRBV12-4	TRBD2	few	TRBJ2-7	TGTGCCAGCAGTTTAGTCGGAGCGGGGACTCATTATGAGCAGTACTTC	CASSLVGAGTHYEQYF
TRBV5-1	.	few	TRBJ1-2	TGCGCCAGCAGCCTGCCCGCGCCGGGCTACACCTTC	CASSLPAPGYTF
TRBV27	TRBD2	.	TRBJ2-1	TGTGCCAGCAGTACTGGGACTAGCGGCTCCTACAATGAGCAGTTCTTC	CASSTGTSGSYNEQFF
TRBV29-1	.	many	TRBJ2-7	TGCAGCGTTAGAACGGGGGAGACCTCCTACGAGCAGTACTTC	CSVRTGETSYEQYF
TRBV18	.	.	TRBJ2-4	TGTGCCAGCTCACCACCGAACAACATTCAGTACTTC	CASSPPNNIQYF
TRBV5-4	TRBD2	many	TRBJ2-1	TGTGCCAGCAGCTTGGAGCAGCGGGGGCCCTACAATGAGCAGTTCTTC	CASSLEQRGPYNEQFF
TRBV5-1	.	.	TRBJ2-7	TGCGCCAGCAGCTTGGCCAACGGTCTCTTCTACGAGCAGTACTTC	CASSLANGLFYEQYF
TRBV9	.	few	TRBJ2-3	TGTGCCAGCAGCGATGGGGCGGGATTTAGTGCAGATACGCAGTATTTT	CASSDGAGFSADTQYF
TRBV20-1	TRBD2	many	TRBJ2-7	TGCAGTGCTAGAGATCCCTCGGGACTAGCGTTGTGGGAGCAGTACTTC	CSARDPSGLALWEQYF
TRBV28	TRBD1	many	TRBJ2-7	TGTGCCAGTTCCGGGACAGTGAACTCCTACGAGCAGTACTTC	CASSGTVNSYEQYF
TRBV15	TRBD1	many	TRBJ1-4	TGTGCCACCTCCCTCAGGGGGCTTGGTGAAAAACTGTTTTTT	CATSLRGLGEKLFF
TRBV5-1	.	many	TRBJ2-7	TGCGCCAGCACGGCCGGTCCCTCCTATGAGCAGTACTTC	CASTAGPSYEQYF
TRBV5-6	.	.	TRBJ1-2	TGTGCCAGCAGCTTGGCCGGGGCAGGGCCTGAGGGCTACACCTTC	CASSLAGAGPEGYTF
TRBV18	TRBD2	few	TRBJ2-1	TGTGCCAGCTCACCAAACAGCGGGGGGTCGGATGAGCAGTTCTTC	CASSPNSGGSDEQFF
TRBV20-1	.	many	TRBJ2-7	TGCAGTGCTGAACAGGGTTACTCCTACGAGCAGTACTTC	CSAEQGYSYEQYF
TRBV10-1	.	many	TRBJ2-1	TGCGCCAGCAGTGAGACTAGGGCGCCTAGCTTCTATGAGCAGTTCTTC	CASSETRAPSFYEQFF
TRBV6-5	.	many	TRBJ2-7	TGTGCCAGCAGTTACCGCGGGCCGGGGGCGAGATGGGCCTACGAGCAGTACTTC	CASSYRGPGARWAYEQYF
TRBV7-3	TRBD1	few	TRBJ2-5	TGTGCCAGCAGCCTCGGAGGACAGGGGACGCAGACCCAGTACTTC	CASSLGGQGTQTQYF
TRBV9	.	few	TRBJ2-2	TGTGCCAGCAGCGTAGCAGGGGGGGATACCGGGGAGCTGTTTTTT	CASSVAGGDTGELFF
TRBV4-2	TRBD2	many	TRBJ2-3	TGTGCCAGCAGCCCCCAACCCACCGGGAGGAGCACAGATACGCAGTATTTT	CASSPQPTGRSTDTQYF
TRBV4-2	.	many	TRBJ1-5	TGTGCCAGCAGCCGCGTACAGATTGCTGGGAGGTCCAATCAGCCCCAGCATTTT	CASSRVQIAGRSNQPQHF
TRBV7-9	.	many	TRBJ2-7	TGTGCCAGCAGTAAATCCTACGAGCAGTACTTC	CASSKSYEQYF
TRBV20-1	.	few	TRBJ1-2	TGCAGTGCCACGACTGGGTCAGCGCGTGAGGGCTACACCTTC	CSATTGSAREGYTF
TRBV19	TRBD1	many	TRBJ1-2	TGTGCCAGTAGTCCGCGCCCGGGACAGGGGGTTGGCTATGGCTACACCTTC	CASSPRPGQGVGYGYTF
TRBV7-6	.	many	TRBJ1-1	TGTGCCAGCAGCTTAGCTGCAGGGGTTAACACTGAAGCTTTCTTT	CASSLAAGVNTEAFF
TRBV5-1	.	many	TRBJ2-3	TGCGCCATAAAGTGGGACCAGGCGGCAGATACGCAGTATTTT	CAIKWDQAADTQYF
TRBV27	TRBD2	many	TRBJ2-2	TGTGCCAGCAGGGGAGCGGGATCCACCGGGGAGCTGTTTTTT	CASRGAGSTGELFF
TRBV6-5	TRBD1	many	TRBJ1-2	TGTGCCAGCAGCATCAGTGACAGGGTGGGTGGCTACACCTTC	CASSISDRVGGYTF